The sequence of this TCR beta chain was determined in a study of blood T cell repertoires in COVID-19. At the level of the study: There were acute and convalescent COVID-19 samples, and they came from the United States, Italy and Spain. T cells, B-cell-depleted T cells, or PBMCs supplied cDNA or gDNA.

The CDR3 is 15 amino acids. With V trimmed by 5 bases and J by 8 bases, 12 bases remained unmatched. The V gene's germline CDR1 is MNHEY and CDR2 SMNVEV (reference sequence). Study processing details: Using reference gene primer amplification, nucleated cell counts were estimated. Sequencing was performed with immunoSEQ multiplex PCR; in TCRdb, only in-frame clones are kept and a portion is missing. The V and J calls and clone size are taken from that table; D and trimming were inferred from the DNA. In the table there are roughly 200,000 clones, nearly 90% of which are singletons. Material: peripheral blood. The rearrangement links TRBV27 to TRBJ2-1; 7 nucleotides match TRBD2. The clonotype comes from a man between 50 and 59 years old with acute or convalescent COVID-19. CDR3: CASSTHQRGGDEQFF. CDR3 coding DNA: TGTGCCAGCAGTACCCACCAGCGGGGCGGGGATGAGCAGTTCTTC.